The source of this TCR beta chain is a study of shared clonotypes between healthy human individuals. Study conclusions and caveats: Expectations were that clonotype sharing among donors would be affected by sequencing depth.

CDR1 is LNHNV, CDR2 YYDKDF, per germline (reference sequence). The J segment lost 3 bases and the V segment lost 8 bases, leaving 8 bases of the junction unmatched. The CDR3 loop spans 15 amino acids. Profiled with immunoSEQ multiplex PCR; TCRdb holds only in-frame clones, not every one. The table lists approximately 460,000 clones, 75% to 80% of them singletons. Concerning this clone itself: Its antigen is unknown.

The V and J genes are TRBV15 and TRBJ2-1, with 9 bases aligning to TRBD2. Sample: PBMCs. The TCR comes from a woman aged 40 to 50 in good health. Some clones in this sample may be carry-over from other donors' samples. CDR3 in DNA: TGTGCCACCTCCACGGGACTAGCAGTCTACAATGAGCAGTTCTTC. Amino acid sequence: CATSTGLAVYNEQFF.